The sequence of this TCR beta chain was determined in a study of blood T cell repertoires in COVID-19. For the study at large: Acute and convalescent COVID-19 samples came from the United States, Italy and Spain. PBMCs, B-cell-depleted T cells, or T cells were the source of the cDNA or gDNA that made up the material.

Per the original methods: Amplification of reference gene primers was used by the study to estimate nucleated cell counts. The table came from immunoSEQ multiplex PCR; TCRdb's copy has only in-frame clones and leaves some out. The DNA gave D and trimming, while V, J and clone size come from that table. The sample yields about 160,000 clones, roughly nine tenths seen once. The trim removed 1 base at V and 4 bases at J, leaving 6 bases unmatched. Germline values: CDR1 SGHRS, CDR2 YFSETQ. This CDR3 comprises 16 residues. The J gene is TRBJ2-2, the V gene TRBV5-1, with 8 nucleotides matching TRBD1. This TCR came from a man aged 60 to 75 with active or convalescent COVID-19. Material for sequencing was peripheral blood. Written as DNA, the CDR3 is TGCGCCAGCAGCTTGCAGGGGGCGCGGGTCACCGGGGAGCTGTTTTTT. Amino acids: CASSLQGARVTGELFF.